The 27 T cell receptor beta chains listed next were all sequenced from one sample in a study of blood T cell repertoires in COVID-19. Produced via immunoSEQ multiplex PCR; TCRdb's table is partial and in-frame only. The sample shows tens of thousands of clones, around four fifths of them seen only once. The sequencing input was peripheral blood. Receptors were obtained from a man aged 50 to 59 with active or convalescent COVID-19.

The genes are TRBV10-1 and TRBJ2-7; TRBD2 might be the D (7 bases). Trimming pared 6 bases from V and 3 bases from J, leaving 36 bases between. Germline assignment: CDR1 WNHNN and CDR2 SYGVQD (reference sequence). CDR3 length equals 21 residues. The chain's CDR3 is CASSVPDRRGGRAPNLYEQYF. DNA of the CDR3: TGCGCCAGCAGCGTGCCTGACAGGAGGGGGGGTCGGGCTCCAAACCTCTACGAGCAGTACTTC.

This sequence joins TRBV30 and TRBJ2-2; D is perhaps TRBD1 (5 bases). The V and J ends lost 3 bases and 4 bases respectively, with 9 bases between them. From germline, CDR1 is GTSNPN and CDR2 SVGIG (reference sequence). This CDR3 spans 13 amino acids. CDR3 coding DNA: TGTGCCTGGAGAGCTGACAGCACCGGGGAGCTGTTTTTT. Amino acid sequence: CAWRADSTGELFF.

The V gene is TRBV29-1, the J gene TRBJ2-1; D gene unclear. Germline CDR1 and CDR2: SQVTM and ANQGSEA. The CDR3 consists of 12 residues. V was pared by 7 bases and J by 0 bases, with 7 bases between. The DNA of the CDR3 is TGCAGCGCCCCGGGCTCCTACAATGAGCAGTTCTTC. Its protein product is CSAPGSYNEQFF.

The rearrangement joins TRBV5-6 to TRBJ2-5, with D perhaps matching TRBD2 (5 bases). Trimming pared 3 bases from V and 5 bases from J, leaving 11 bases between. The CDR3 sequence is 13 residues long. Germline loops: CDR1 SGHDT, CDR2 YYEEEE. Written as DNA, the CDR3 is TGTGCCAGCAGCTCCCTAGCCTCCGAGACCCAGTACTTC. Its translation is CASSSLASETQYF.

The V call is TRBV5-4, the J call TRBJ1-6; 8 nucleotides line up with TRBD1. CDR3 length equals 16 residues. The ends lost 4 bases at V and 4 bases at J; junction bases unmatched: 7. Germline CDR1 reads SGHNT; CDR2 reads YYREEE (reference sequence). CDR3 bases: TGTGCCAGCAGCGCTCGAGGACAGGGATATAATTCACCCCTCCACTTT. Its protein is CASSARGQGYNSPLHF.

The chain has TRBV11-2 and TRBJ2-7; TRBD1 aligns across 9 bases. V lost 4 bases to trimming and J lost 4 bases; unmatched junction nucleotides: 11. The length of the CDR3 is 16 residues. CDR1 and CDR2 (germline): SGHAT, FQNNGV. The CDR3 is CASSSKSRQGGYEQYF. In DNA, the CDR3 is TGTGCCAGCAGCTCCAAATCACGACAGGGGGGTTACGAGCAGTACTTC.

V and J are TRBV10-2 and TRBJ1-4, with D maybe TRBD1 (6 bases). From germline, CDR1 is WSHSY and CDR2 SAAADI. V was shortened by 1 base and J by 0 bases, with 6 bases between the two germline ends. CDR3 length equals 15 residues. The CDR3 DNA is TGCGCCAGCAGTGAGTACAGGGCAACTAATGAAAAACTGTTTTTT. Amino acids: CASSEYRATNEKLFF.

V is TRBV9 and J is TRBJ1-5; D call uncertain. This CDR3 is built from 15 residues. Germline V gene data show CDR1 as SGDLS and CDR2 as YYNGEE. Trimming stripped 4 bases from V and 1 base from J, with 12 bases between. Here the CDR3 DNA reads TGTGCCAGCAGCCAGGAGGGAGGGAGCAATCAGCCCCAGCATTTT. The encoded protein is CASSQEGGSNQPQHF.

The chain is built from TRBV2 and TRBJ2-2; D might be TRBD2 (5 bases). Deletions cut 0 bases from V and 6 bases from J, with 14 bases between. CDR1 SNHLY and CDR2 FYNNEI come from the germline V gene. CDR3 length: 16 amino acids. CDR3 in amino acids: CASSEALASYAGELFF. The CDR3 region has the DNA TGTGCCAGCAGTGAAGCTCTCGCTAGCTACGCCGGGGAGCTGTTTTTT.

The chain couples TRBV19 to TRBJ2-1; 7 bases fit TRBD2. V lost 5 bases and J lost 0; bases outside the gene matches: 10. The CDR3 runs to 17 residues. CDR1 LNHDA and CDR2 SQIVND come from the germline V gene (reference sequence). CDR3 coding DNA: TGTGCCAGTAGTCTACCAACCGGGGGGAGCTCCTACAATGAGCAGTTCTTC. It codes for CASSLPTGGSSYNEQFF.

This chain links TRBV9 with TRBJ1-1; no clear D gene. Trimming stripped 0 bases from V and 2 bases from J, with 5 bases between. CDR3 length equals 13 residues. The germline gives CDR1 SGDLS, CDR2 YYNGEE. Here the CDR3 DNA reads TGTGCCAGCAGCGTAGACTTCAACACTGAAGCTTTCTTT. Translating gives CASSVDFNTEAFF.

This chain joins TRBV7-6 and TRBJ1-1; 7 nucleotides align to TRBD1. The ends lost 5 bases at V and 1 base at J; junction bases unmatched: 4. Germline V gene lookup returns CDR1 SGHVS and CDR2 FNYEAQ. CDR3 length equals 14 residues. In nucleotides, the CDR3 is TGTGCCAGCAGCCCCCAGGGGGGGAACACTGAAGCTTTCTTT. Its translation is CASSPQGGNTEAFF.

This rearrangement joins TRBV5-1 to TRBJ1-2; D is possibly TRBD1 (6 bases). Germline values: CDR1 SGHRS, CDR2 YFSETQ. The ends were cut back, 3 bases at V and 7 bases at J, with 13 bases in the middle. This CDR3 comprises 13 residues. In DNA, the CDR3 is TGCGCCAGCAGCTCCCAGACAGGTGTTGGCTACACCTTC. Protein sequence: CASSSQTGVGYTF.

The chain carries TRBV15 and TRBJ2-3; D may be TRBD1 (6 bases). The V gene lost 1 base and the J gene lost 4 bases, with 12 bases spanning the gap. Germline V gene data show CDR1 as LNHNV and CDR2 as YYDKDF (reference sequence). There are 15 residues in the CDR3. The CDR3 sequence: CATSRGQGLADTQYF. CDR3 coding DNA: TGTGCCACCAGCAGAGGGCAGGGGTTGGCAGATACGCAGTATTTT.

This chain uses TRBV5-1 with TRBJ1-5, with TRBD1 matching 8 bases. Germline trimming cut 0 bases from V and 4 bases from J; bases unmatched to any gene: 6. This CDR3 has 16 amino acids. Per germline, CDR1 SGHRS and CDR2 YFSETQ. CDR3 protein: CASSLGGQGGNQPQHF. Written as DNA, the CDR3 is TGCGCCAGCAGCTTGGGAGGACAGGGAGGGAATCAGCCCCAGCATTTT.

Concerning this clone: Other nucleotide sequences in the sample specify the same CDR3. V is TRBV19 and J is TRBJ1-1; 7 bases align to TRBD1. With 2 bases clipped from V and 5 bases from J, the junction kept 2 bases outside the gene matches. This CDR3 has 13 amino acids. Looked up from germline, CDR1 is LNHDA and CDR2 is SQIVND (reference sequence). The CDR3 coding sequence is TGTGCCAGTAGTATAAAGACAGGGACTGAAGCTTTCTTT. Translated: CASSIKTGTEAFF.

The chain joins TRBV25-1 to TRBJ1-1; D possibly corresponds to TRBD1 (5 bases). The CDR3 contains 15 residues. Per germline, CDR1 MGHDK and CDR2 SYGVNS. Trimming cost V 3 bases and J 4 bases, with 15 bases left between them. The CDR3 region is CASSESQGAFTEAFF. For the CDR3, the DNA is TGTGCCAGCAGTGAGTCCCAGGGCGCCTTCACTGAAGCTTTCTTT.

V and J are TRBV28 and TRBJ1-2; D gene uncertain. CDR3 length equals 12 residues. V shed 5 bases and J shed 5 bases, with 9 bases lying between them. Looked up from germline, CDR1 is MDHEN and CDR2 is SYDVKM. For the CDR3, the DNA is TGTGCCAGCAGTACCGGAGAGTATGGCTACACCTTC. Its translation: CASSTGEYGYTF.

The gene calls are TRBV5-6 and TRBJ1-2, with 7 bases lining up with TRBD1. The CDR3 is 15 amino acids. Germline V lookup: CDR1 SGHDT, CDR2 YYEEEE. Unmatched junction bases numbered 6, after V lost 1 base and J lost 3 bases. The CDR3 region is CASSLLGGTDYGYTF. The CDR3 nucleotides read TGTGCCAGCAGCTTGTTGGGCGGGACAGACTATGGCTACACCTTC.

The rearrangement links TRBV12-3 or TRBV12-4 to TRBJ1-3; 9 nucleotides agree with TRBD1. CDR3 size: 11 residues. The trim removed 7 bases at V and 11 bases at J, leaving 3 bases unmatched. CDR3 loop: CASTRTGAIYF. In DNA form, the CDR3 reads TGTGCCAGCACCAGGACAGGGGCCATATATTTT.

The chain has TRBV9 and TRBJ1-3; D is possibly TRBD1 (6 bases). Germline assignment: CDR1 SGDLS and CDR2 YYNGEE. The CDR3 is 16 residues long. Trimming shortened V by 0 bases and J by 3 bases, and 13 bases separated the two germline ends. CDR3 sequence reads: CASSVGAGADGNTIYF. In DNA form, the CDR3 reads TGTGCCAGCAGCGTAGGGGCAGGGGCAGATGGAAACACCATATATTTT.

The chain links TRBV12-5 to TRBJ1-3; 7 nucleotides line up with TRBD1. V dropped 4 bases and J dropped 0; count of bases not matched to a gene: 6. Germline CDR1 LGHNT, CDR2 FRNRAP. The CDR3 loop spans 16 amino acids. CDR3 sequence reads: CASGSSDRASGNTIYF. The CDR3 nucleotides read TGTGCTAGTGGTTCGAGTGACAGGGCCTCTGGAAACACCATATATTTT.

V and J are TRBV11-2 and TRBJ1-4, with 8 bases identical to TRBD1. This CDR3 is built from 15 residues. Germline assignment: CDR1 SGHAT and CDR2 FQNNGV. V was clipped by 0 bases and J by 8 bases; unmatched bases: 5. The CDR3 DNA sequence: TGTGCCAGCAGCTTAGAGCAGGGGGCGCAGGAAAAACTGTTTTTT. Translation: CASSLEQGAQEKLFF.

V usage is TRBV2 and J usage is TRBJ2-3, with 9 bases that match TRBD1. The CDR3 length is 18 residues. Germline CDR1 is SNHLY and CDR2 is FYNNEI. Trimming at V came to 8 bases and at J to 3 bases, leaving 18 bases not matched to a gene. The CDR3 reads CASGGQGGGRGRTDTQYF. The CDR3 region has the DNA TGTGCCAGCGGGGGACAGGGCGGCGGGCGGGGGCGAACAGATACGCAGTATTTT.

J is TRBJ2-7 and V is TRBV12-3 or TRBV12-4; D is perhaps TRBD2 (5 bases). This CDR3 has 13 residues. Trimming left V 3 bases short and J 3 bases short, with 9 bases between. The CDR3 bases are TGTGCCAGCAGTTTTGGACGGGGCTACGAGCAGTACTTC. It encodes CASSFGRGYEQYF.

The rearrangement links TRBV7-7 to TRBJ2-7; D is perhaps TRBD2 (6 bases). CDR1 SSHAT and CDR2 FNYEAQ come from the germline V gene (reference sequence). The CDR3 runs to 15 residues. Deletions cut 0 bases from V and 2 bases from J, with 11 bases between. The CDR3 coding sequence is TGTGCCAGCAGCTTAGCGACGGGGGTCACCTACGAGCAGTACTTC. It yields the protein CASSLATGVTYEQYF.

CDR3 DNA: TGTGCCAGCAGCCAAGGAGTCCCGAGCTCCTACGAGCAGTACTTC. The encoded protein is CASSQGVPSSYEQYF. V gene TRBV3-1 (or the pseudogene TRBV3-2) combines with J gene TRBJ2-7; no definite D call. V gave up 1 base and J gave up 0 bases, with 10 bases separating them. Germline lookup yields CDR1 LGHDT and CDR2 YNNKEL (reference sequence). This CDR3 has 15 residues.